These 29 T cell receptor beta chains were sequenced from one sample in a study of cytomegalovirus exposure and HLA in healthy donors. PCR employed 60 Vbeta and 13 Jbeta primers. TCRdb keeps only in-frame clones here, not all; method: immunoSEQ multiplex PCR. The profile covers 150,000 to 200,000 clones, with around 84% appearing a single time and roughly 1.6% taken by the ten largest. Sequenced material: PBMCs. The receptors come from a woman younger than 30 in good health and CMV-seronegative.

This clone has only one observation. V is TRBV29-1 and J is TRBJ1-1; no definite D call. CDR3 length equals 14 residues. CDR1 is SQVTM and CDR2 is ANQGSEA in the germline V gene. Between the trimmed V and J ends, which lost 0 bases and 3 bases, there was a span of 11 bases. The CDR3: CSVEEEASYTEAFF. For the CDR3, the DNA is TGCAGCGTTGAAGAAGAGGCCAGCTACACTGAAGCTTTCTTT.

The rearrangement joins TRBV27 to TRBJ1-2; D possibly corresponds to TRBD1 (6 bases). Per the germline V gene, CDR1 is MNHEY and CDR2 is SMNVEV (reference sequence). Trimming took 6 bases from V and 3 from J, leaving 17 bases between them. The CDR3 runs to 15 residues. The CDR3 sequence is CASSISTTGYYGYTF. The CDR3 DNA reads TGTGCCAGCAGCATATCCACCACAGGGTACTATGGCTACACCTTC.

A single count supports this clone. The V and J genes are TRBV5-6 and TRBJ2-7; 10 bases agree with TRBD1. Germline CDR1 SGHDT, CDR2 YYEEEE. V lost 7 bases and J lost 2; bases outside the gene matches: 9. The CDR3 is made up of 15 amino acids. This CDR3 is CASGSRTGGPYEQYV. CDR3 DNA: TGTGCCAGCGGGTCTCGGACAGGGGGACCCTACGAGCAGTACGTC.

The J gene is TRBJ2-2, the V gene TRBV4-3; D unresolved. Germline CDR1 LGHNA, CDR2 YSLEER. V was shortened by 1 base and J by 5 bases, with 11 bases between the two germline ends. CDR3 length equals 15 residues. Here the CDR3 reads CASSQVRFGTGELFF. CDR3 DNA: TGCGCCAGCAGCCAAGTTCGCTTCGGGACCGGGGAGCTGTTTTTT.

This clone was counted a few times. The chain is built from TRBV6-5 and TRBJ2-1; 8 bases match TRBD2. The CDR3 extends over 15 amino acids. Germline V CDR1 and CDR2: MNHEY, SVGAGI. Germline trimming cut 0 bases from V and 10 bases from J; bases unmatched to any gene: 8. In nucleotides, the CDR3 is TGTGCCAGCAGTTACTCGTCGGGGGGGCGGGGAGAGCAGTTCTTC. Its protein product is CASSYSSGGRGEQFF.

The rearrangement links TRBV7-2 to TRBJ2-5; TRBD2 might be the D (6 bases). Deletions cut 5 bases from V and 0 bases from J, with 13 bases between. CDR1 is SGHTA and CDR2 is FQGNSA in the germline V gene. The length of the CDR3 is 15 residues. In DNA, the CDR3 is TGTGCCAGCAGCCCTTTGGGAGGACACCAAGAGACCCAGTACTTC. Encoded protein: CASSPLGGHQETQYF.

The gene calls are TRBV11-2 and TRBJ2-7; 8 bases are a match to TRBD2. Germline CDR1 SGHAT, CDR2 FQNNGV. The trim removed 5 bases at V and 0 bases at J, leaving 6 bases unmatched. The CDR3 consists of 15 residues. For the CDR3, the DNA is TGTGCCAGCAGCCAAATTAGCGGGGCCTCCTACGAGCAGTACGTC. Translation: CASSQISGASYEQYV.

This rearrangement joins TRBV18 to TRBJ1-2; 8 positions match TRBD1. Germline CDR1 reads KGHSH; CDR2 reads LQKENI. The ends lost 6 bases at V and 8 bases at J; junction bases unmatched: 11. The CDR3 loop spans 14 amino acids. CDR3 loop: CASSPSTGAQGYTF. The CDR3 nucleotides are TGTGCCAGCTCCCCTTCGACAGGGGCGCAGGGCTACACCTTC.

The chain combines TRBV11-3 with TRBJ2-2, with a tentative D call TRBD2 (5 bases). This CDR3 is built from 13 residues. V lost 1 base, J lost 9 bases, and 9 bases lay in between. The germline V gene encodes CDR1 SGHNT and CDR2 YENEEA. The CDR3 loop is CASSLATRRELFF. The CDR3 DNA follows: TGTGCCAGCAGCTTAGCAACTAGGCGGGAGCTGTTTTTT.

The chain employs TRBV6-5 and TRBJ2-2; weak D call: TRBD2 (6 bases). Trimming cost V 2 bases and J 8 bases, with 15 bases left between them. This CDR3 is 15 amino acids long. Germline CDR1 is MNHEY and CDR2 is SVGAGI. Written as DNA, the CDR3 is TGTGCCAGCAGTTACACCACCGGGAGCTCGGGGGAGCTGTTTTTT. Translating it yields CASSYTTGSSGELFF.

This chain joins TRBV20-1 and TRBJ2-5; no clear D gene. V lost 2 bases and J lost 4, with 5 bases in between. The CDR3 totals 11 residues. Looked up from germline, CDR1 is DFQATT and CDR2 is SNEGSKA (reference sequence). DNA of the CDR3: TGCAGTGCTAGAACACGAGAGACCCAGTACTTC. It translates to CSARTRETQYF.

V and J are TRBV9 and TRBJ2-1; 8 nucleotides align to TRBD2. The CDR3 length is 15 residues. V was clipped by 1 base and J by 9 bases; unmatched bases: 9. Germline CDR1 reads SGDLS; CDR2 reads YYNGEE. CDR3 in DNA: TGTGCCAGCAGCGTAATAGCGGGACCTCGCATTGAGCAGTTCTTC. Translation gives CASSVIAGPRIEQFF.

V is TRBV10-1 and J is TRBJ2-7, with TRBD1 matching over 7 bases. The V gene's germline CDR1 is WNHNN and CDR2 SYGVQD (reference sequence). J was trimmed by 5 bases and V by 1 base; bases with no gene match: 5. CDR3 length: 14 amino acids. CDR3 in DNA: TGCGCCAGCAGTGAGTTGAGACAGGGAAACGAGCAGTACTTC. This translates into CASSELRQGNEQYF.

The chain has TRBV7-2 and TRBJ2-7; possibly TRBD2 for D (5 bases). This CDR3 has 16 residues. Trimming took 2 bases from V and 0 from J, leaving 14 bases between them. The germline V gene encodes CDR1 SGHTA and CDR2 FQGNSA. Written as DNA, the CDR3 is TGTGCCAGCAGCTTAAGCGGAGCGGCTGACTCCTACGAGCAGTACTTC. This codes for CASSLSGAADSYEQYF. Using reference TRBV7-2 and TRBJ2-7 for the parts outside the CDR3, the full variable domain is GAGVSQSPSNKVTEKGKDVELRCDPISGHTALYWYRQSLGQGLEFLIYFQGNSAPDKSGLPSDRFSAERTGGSVSTLTIQRTQQEDSAVYLCASSLSGAADSYEQYFGPGTRLTVT.

This chain's CDR3 is CASSLTGQGDEKLFF. CDR3 bases: TGTGCCAGCAGCCTTACGGGACAGGGTGACGAAAAACTGTTTTTT. J is TRBJ1-4 and V is TRBV5-4; 9 nucleotides line up with TRBD1. Germline CDR1 reads SGHNT; CDR2 reads YYREEE (reference sequence). J lost 8 bases, V lost 4 bases, and 9 bases had no gene match. The CDR3 covers 15 residues.

The chain has TRBV7-8 and TRBJ2-1; 10 nucleotides align to TRBD2. Looked up from germline, CDR1 is SGHVS and CDR2 is FQNEAQ. CDR3 length equals 17 residues. Trimming took 8 bases from V and 8 from J; bases not matched to a gene: 18. DNA of the CDR3: TGTGCCAGCTGCATGTCCGGACTAGCGGTATTTCTGGATGAGCAGTTCTTC. It encodes CASCMSGLAVFLDEQFF. Combining the CDR3 with reference TRBV7-8 and TRBJ2-1 gives the whole variable domain GAGVSQSPRYKVAKRGQDVALRCDPISGHVSLFWYQQALGQGPEFLTYFQNEAQLDKSGLPSDRFFAERPEGSVSTLKIQRTQQEDSAVYLCASCMSGLAVFLDEQFFGPGTRLTVL.

This sequence joins TRBV29-1 and TRBJ2-5, with 13 bases that match TRBD2. Germline V gene sequence: CDR1 SQVTM, CDR2 ANQGSEA. The CDR3 contains 16 residues. The V gene end was trimmed by 4 bases and the J gene end by 2 bases; junction bases not matched to a gene: 7. The CDR3 nucleotides read TGCAGCGTTGGAAGGACTAGCGGGAGCCTACAAGAGACCCAGTACTTC. It translates to CSVGRTSGSLQETQYF.

This clone was seen only a few times. The chain couples TRBV9 to TRBJ2-1; 8 bases match TRBD1. This CDR3 is 18 amino acids long. V trimming: 3 bases; J trimming: 0 bases; junction bases outside the gene matches: 11. Germline V lookup: CDR1 SGDLS, CDR2 YYNGEE. The chain's CDR3 is CASSGQGARGSSYNEQFF. The CDR3 DNA reads as TGTGCCAGCAGCGGGCAGGGGGCACGGGGTAGCTCCTACAATGAGCAGTTCTTC.

The chain couples TRBV10-3 to TRBJ2-7; a weak D match, TRBD2 (5 bases). CDR1 is ENHRY and CDR2 is SYGVKD in the germline V gene. The CDR3 sequence is 13 residues long. V was pared by 6 bases and J by 2 bases, with 11 bases between. CDR3 DNA sequence: TGTGCCATCAGAGGGAGCGGAGCCTACGAGCAGTACTTC. Amino acids: CAIRGSGAYEQYF.

V usage is TRBV2 and J usage is TRBJ1-2, with 8 positions matching TRBD1. The germline gives CDR1 SNHLY, CDR2 FYNNEI. J gave up 5 bases and V 4 bases, and 9 bases lay outside the gene matches. The CDR3 spans 15 residues. The CDR3 DNA follows: TGTGCCAGCAGTGTGGGGCAGGGGGCGAAATATGGCTACACCTTC. Translating gives CASSVGQGAKYGYTF.

This clone has a handful of counts. The V and J genes are TRBV4-1 and TRBJ1-2; 7 bases fit TRBD1. V shed 3 bases, J shed 4 bases, and the junction held 8 bases outside the gene matches. Germline V gene lookup returns CDR1 MGHRA and CDR2 YSYEKL. The CDR3 length is 15 residues. The CDR3 nucleotides read TGCGCCAGCAGCCACCCTGAGACAGGGACCTATGGCTACACCTTC. This encodes CASSHPETGTYGYTF.

The V call is TRBV19, the J call TRBJ1-2; D remains unclear. V lost 7 bases to trimming and J lost 1 base, with 4 bases between them. The CDR3 covers 11 residues. CDR1 and CDR2 (germline): LNHDA, SQIVND (reference sequence). The CDR3 reads CASTGNYGYTF. CDR3 bases: TGTGCCAGTACGGGTAACTATGGCTACACCTTC.

This chain uses TRBV7-2 with TRBJ2-1, with D unclear. V gave up 2 bases and J gave up 0 bases, with 8 bases separating them. Germline V CDR1 and CDR2: SGHTA, FQGNSA. The CDR3 runs 15 residues. The CDR3 bases are TGTGCCAGCAGCTTATGGCCAACCTCCTACAATGAGCAGTTCTTC. Its translation: CASSLWPTSYNEQFF.

The J gene is TRBJ2-5, the V gene TRBV19; 7 nucleotides align to TRBD2. Germline V lookup: CDR1 LNHDA, CDR2 SQIVND (reference sequence). The CDR3 is 16 amino acids. Trimming took 3 bases from V and 1 from J; bases not matched to a gene: 8. The CDR3 reads CASSIARGLTQETQYF. Here the CDR3 DNA reads TGTGCCAGTAGTATCGCGAGGGGACTAACCCAAGAGACCCAGTACTTC.

This sequence joins TRBV27 and TRBJ2-5; no firm D call. The CDR3 spans 18 residues. V lost 5 bases to trimming and J lost 10 bases, with 32 bases between them. Germline CDR1 and CDR2: MNHEY and SMNVEV (reference sequence). The CDR3 sequence: CASSPWSLRLLPQWSQYF. As DNA, the CDR3 is TGTGCCAGCAGTCCATGGTCACTTAGACTCTTACCCCAATGGAGCCAGTACTTC.

The chain joins TRBV7-9 to TRBJ1-2, with TRBD1 as a possible D gene (5 bases). Germline V CDR1 and CDR2: SEHNR, FQNEAQ (reference sequence). The CDR3 runs 15 residues. Trimming cost V 5 bases and J 6 bases, with 19 bases left between them. CDR3 sequence reads: CASSPTGLLKDGYTF. DNA of the CDR3: TGTGCCAGCAGCCCAACGGGACTTCTTAAGGATGGCTACACCTTC.

The genes are TRBV7-8 and TRBJ2-3, with 15 positions matching TRBD2. Germline V gene data show CDR1 as SGHVS and CDR2 as FQNEAQ. The CDR3 has 19 residues. V shed 2 bases, J shed 5 bases, and the junction held 11 bases outside the gene matches. CDR3 in amino acids: CASSLWRTSGRAGGDTQYF. CDR3 nucleotides: TGTGCCAGCAGCTTATGGCGGACTAGCGGGAGGGCCGGTGGAGATACGCAGTATTTT.

The DNA of the CDR3 is TGTGCCAGCAGTGCCCCGCAGGGGGCCGGCAATCAGCCCCAGCATTTT. Protein product: CASSAPQGAGNQPQHF. The rearrangement joins TRBV2 to TRBJ1-5, with TRBD1 identical over 8 bases. CDR3 length: 16 amino acids. J gave up 2 bases and V 4 bases, and 7 bases lay outside the gene matches. Germline V lookup: CDR1 SNHLY, CDR2 FYNNEI.

J is TRBJ2-6 and V is TRBV9, with 13 bases matching TRBD2. The V gene's germline CDR1 is SGDLS and CDR2 YYNGEE. The CDR3 length is 18 residues. Trimming at V came to 4 bases and at J to 2 bases, leaving 6 bases not matched to a gene. CDR3 coding DNA: TGTGCCAGCAGCCCCCGGACTAGCGGGAGTACTGGGGCCAACGTCCTGACTTTC. Protein product: CASSPRTSGSTGANVLTF. The full variable domain, with the rest looked up from reference TRBV9 and TRBJ2-6, is DSGVTQTPKHLITATGQRVTLRCSPRSGDLSVYWYQQSLDQGLQFLIQYYNGEERAKGNILERFSAQQFPDLHSELNLSSLELGDSALYFCASSPRTSGSTGANVLTFGAGSRLTVL.